This TCR beta chain was identified during a study of T cell responses to AZD1222 COVID-19 vaccine. Produced via immunoSEQ multiplex PCR; TCRdb's table is partial and in-frame only. This sample has roughly 76,000 clones, with 75% to 90% found just once. Only a few counts were recorded for this clone. The antigen is not known. CDR1 is WSHSY, CDR2 SAAADI, per germline. The CDR3 covers 16 residues. The junction had 9 bases not matched to a gene; V was cut back by 7 bases and J by 0 bases. General observations from the study: Repertoires in all cases were sampled only once the peak T cell response had passed.

The receptor was derived from an adult in good health. Sequencing used peripheral blood, obtained on day 0 of AZD1222 vaccination. This chain uses TRBV10-2 with TRBJ2-1; TRBD2 matches at 7 bases. This chain's CDR3 is CASTSERTSSYNEQFF. Written as DNA, the CDR3 is TGCGCCAGCACTTCTGAACGGACTAGCTCCTACAATGAGCAGTTCTTC.